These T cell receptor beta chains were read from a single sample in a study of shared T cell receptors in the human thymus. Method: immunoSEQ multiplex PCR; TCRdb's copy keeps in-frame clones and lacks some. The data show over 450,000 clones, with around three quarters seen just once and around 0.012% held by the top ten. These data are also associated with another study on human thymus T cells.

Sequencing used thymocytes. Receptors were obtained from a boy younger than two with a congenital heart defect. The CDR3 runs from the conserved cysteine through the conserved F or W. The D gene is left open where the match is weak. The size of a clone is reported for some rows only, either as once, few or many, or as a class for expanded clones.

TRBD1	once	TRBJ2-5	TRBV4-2	TGTGCCAGCAGCCCAGAGGGATGGGGACAGGGAGGAGAGACCCAGTACTTC	CASSPEGWGQGGETQYF
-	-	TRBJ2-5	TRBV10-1	TGCGCCAGCAGCCCCGGGGAGACCCAGTACTTC	CASSPGETQYF
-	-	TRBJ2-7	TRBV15	TGTGCCACCAGCAGAGATCAGAGGCCAGCCCCTCCCTACGAGCAGTACTTC	CATSRDQRPAPPYEQYF
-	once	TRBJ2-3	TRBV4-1	TGCGCCAGCAGCCTACCCGGAGGTCCGCGGTATTTT	CASSLPGGPRYF
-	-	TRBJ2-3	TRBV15	TGTGCCACCAGCAGTTCCCGGGACCCAGGGGGGGATACGCAGTATTTT	CATSSSRDPGGDTQYF
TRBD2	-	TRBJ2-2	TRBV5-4	TGTGCCAGCAGCCCCACCTTTGCGGGACTAGCGAGCACCGGGGAGCTGTTTTTT	CASSPTFAGLASTGELFF
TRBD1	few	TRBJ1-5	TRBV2	TGTGCCAGCAGTCAGACAGGGGAGAATCAGCCCCAGCATTTT	CASSQTGENQPQHF
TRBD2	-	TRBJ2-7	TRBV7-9	TGTGCCAGTGTAGCGGGCACCTACGAGCAGTACTTC	CASVAGTYEQYF
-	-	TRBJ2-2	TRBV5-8	TGTGCCAGCCACCCTCCCCCGCTATCCGCCCTAATCACCGGGGAGCTGTTTTTT	CASHPPPLSALITGELFF
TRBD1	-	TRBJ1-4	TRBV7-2	TGTGCCAGCAGCCGGGGACAGGGAAGTGAAAAACTGTTTTTT	CASSRGQGSEKLFF
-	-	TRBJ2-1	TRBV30	TGTGCCTGGAGCTTCCTGACTAGATTGCCTGACAATGAGCAGTTCTTC	CAWSFLTRLPDNEQFF
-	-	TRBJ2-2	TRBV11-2	TGTGCCACCCTGGGGCTACGAACCGGGGAGCTGTTTTTT	CATLGLRTGELFF
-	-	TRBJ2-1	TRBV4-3	TGCGCCAGCAGCCAAGATTGGTTTCGGGAGTCCTACAATGAGCAGTTCTTC	CASSQDWFRESYNEQFF
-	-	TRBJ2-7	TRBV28	TGTGCCAGCAGACCGGGACTGGGAGACGAGCAGTACTTC	CASRPGLGDEQYF
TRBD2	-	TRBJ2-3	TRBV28	TGTGCCAGCAGTCAAGGGGGGACTAGCGGGAGGCCAGATACGCAGTATTTT	CASSQGGTSGRPDTQYF
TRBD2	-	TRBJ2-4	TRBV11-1	TGTGCCAGCAGCTTCCCGACTAGCGGGAGCCGGTACTTC	CASSFPTSGSRYF
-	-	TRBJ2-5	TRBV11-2	TGTGCCAGCAGCTTAGATCCTCGGGCAGGGATGTACCAAGAGACCCAGTACTTC	CASSLDPRAGMYQETQYF
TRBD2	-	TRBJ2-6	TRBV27	TGTGCCAGCGGGGGGGAGCGGGAACGCCAGAGCTCTGGGGCCAACGTCCTGACTTTC	CASGGERERQSSGANVLTF
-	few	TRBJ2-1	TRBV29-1	TGCAGCGTTGACCAACACAGGGACAATGAGCAGTTCTTC	CSVDQHRDNEQFF
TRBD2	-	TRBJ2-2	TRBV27	TGTGCCAGCAGTCCGGGGACTAGCGGGAGGAGCACCGGGGAGCTGTTTTTT	CASSPGTSGRSTGELFF
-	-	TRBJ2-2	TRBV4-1	TGCGCCAGCAGCCAAGATCCCGCCTTCGGGGACACCGGGGAGCTGTTTTTT	CASSQDPAFGDTGELFF
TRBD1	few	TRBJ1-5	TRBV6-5	TGTGCCAGCAGTGCCTACAGGGGGCTAGATCAGCCCCAGCATTTT	CASSAYRGLDQPQHF
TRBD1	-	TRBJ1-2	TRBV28	TGTGCCAGCAAGGGTAGGGACAGGGGGCGCACAGGGTATGGCTACACCTTC	CASKGRDRGRTGYGYTF
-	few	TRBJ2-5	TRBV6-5	TGTGCCAGCAGTTCAGCGCCCCAAGAGACCCAGTACTTC	CASSSAPQETQYF
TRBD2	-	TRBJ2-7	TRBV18	TGTGCCAGCTCACCACCGTATAGCGGGACGAGCTCCTACGAGCAGTACTTC	CASSPPYSGTSSYEQYF
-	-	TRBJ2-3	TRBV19	TGTGCCAGTAGTATCCCCCCAACTAAAGGAGAGACTGTGGATACGCAGTATTTT	CASSIPPTKGETVDTQYF
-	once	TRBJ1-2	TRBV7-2	TGTGCCAGCAGCCCACCTACAGGGCTCTATGGCTACACCTTC	CASSPPTGLYGYTF
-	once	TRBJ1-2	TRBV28	TGTGCCAGCAGTTTATGGCGGAACTATGGCTACACCTTC	CASSLWRNYGYTF
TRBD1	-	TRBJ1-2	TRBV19	TGTGCCAGTAGCGGACAGGGAGGAGGCTACACCTTC	CASSGQGGGYTF
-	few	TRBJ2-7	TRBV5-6	TGTGCCAGCAGGGCGAGGACAGATCCCTACGAGCAGTACTTC	CASRARTDPYEQYF
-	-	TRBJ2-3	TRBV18	TGTGCCAGCTCTCCACCCCGAACGACTTCTGGGAGAACAGATACGCAGTATTTT	CASSPPRTTSGRTDTQYF
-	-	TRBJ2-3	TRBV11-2	TGTGCCAGCAGCTTAGCCCAATATATACCGGGCACAGATACGCAGTATTTT	CASSLAQYIPGTDTQYF
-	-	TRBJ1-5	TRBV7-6	TGTGCCAGCAGCTTAGGGGGACAAGAAGGCAATCAGCCCCAGCATTTT	CASSLGGQEGNQPQHF
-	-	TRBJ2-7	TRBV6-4	TGTGCCAGCAGGGAGTTTAGCGACGGGCCCCTCGAGCAGTACTTC	CASREFSDGPLEQYF
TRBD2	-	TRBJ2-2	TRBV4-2	TGTGCCAGCAGCCAAGAAGGACCGGGAGGGGAGGAGCTGTTTTTT	CASSQEGPGGEELFF
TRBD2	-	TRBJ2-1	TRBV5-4	TGTGCCAGCAGCCCCTTACTAGCGAAATACAATGAGCAGTTCTTC	CASSPLLAKYNEQFF
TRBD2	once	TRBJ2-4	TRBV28	TGTGCCAGCAGCTTATCAACAGGGGGACTAGCGGGCGGCTTTGCCAAAAACATTCAGTACTTC	CASSLSTGGLAGGFAKNIQYF
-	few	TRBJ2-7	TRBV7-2	TGTGCCAGCAGCTTACCTCACCTCGTGGTGGGGGGCTACGAGCAGTACTTC	CASSLPHLVVGGYEQYF
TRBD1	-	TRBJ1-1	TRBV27	TGTGCCAGCCAGGGGGCTTGCACTGAAGCTTTCTTT	CASQGACTEAFF
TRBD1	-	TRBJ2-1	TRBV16	TGTGCCAGCAGCGTCAACCGGGACAGGCCCTACAATGAGCAGTTCTTC	CASSVNRDRPYNEQFF
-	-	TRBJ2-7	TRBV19	TGTGCCAGCAACGGGAGAAGAATCCACGAGCAGTACTTC	CASNGRRIHEQYF
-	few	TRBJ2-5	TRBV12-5	TGTGCTAGTGGTTCGCGGGACGGCGCGAAGGAGACCCAGTACTTC	CASGSRDGAKETQYF
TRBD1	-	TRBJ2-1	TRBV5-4	TGTGCCAGCAGCCCCCGGGACAGGCACAATGAGCAGTTCTTC	CASSPRDRHNEQFF
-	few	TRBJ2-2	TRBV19	TGTGCCAGTAGTATAACCCCCAGCACCGGGGAGCTGTTTTTT	CASSITPSTGELFF
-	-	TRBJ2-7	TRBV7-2	TGTGCCAGCAGCTTAGGATCCGACTTCCGCTACGAGCAGTACTTC	CASSLGSDFRYEQYF
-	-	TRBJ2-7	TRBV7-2	TGTGCCAGCAGCTTAGCGCCAGGGGGGCTTAGCTCCTACGAGCAGTACTTC	CASSLAPGGLSSYEQYF
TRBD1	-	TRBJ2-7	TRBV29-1	TGCAGCGTTCCCACCCGGGACAGGGTCGAGCAGTACTTC	CSVPTRDRVEQYF
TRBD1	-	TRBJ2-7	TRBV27	TGTGCCAGCAGTTGGACAGGGACCCACGAGCAGTACTTC	CASSWTGTHEQYF
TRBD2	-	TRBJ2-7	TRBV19	TGTGCCAGTAGTCCCAGTAGCGGGAGGCATCACGAGCAGTACTTC	CASSPSSGRHHEQYF